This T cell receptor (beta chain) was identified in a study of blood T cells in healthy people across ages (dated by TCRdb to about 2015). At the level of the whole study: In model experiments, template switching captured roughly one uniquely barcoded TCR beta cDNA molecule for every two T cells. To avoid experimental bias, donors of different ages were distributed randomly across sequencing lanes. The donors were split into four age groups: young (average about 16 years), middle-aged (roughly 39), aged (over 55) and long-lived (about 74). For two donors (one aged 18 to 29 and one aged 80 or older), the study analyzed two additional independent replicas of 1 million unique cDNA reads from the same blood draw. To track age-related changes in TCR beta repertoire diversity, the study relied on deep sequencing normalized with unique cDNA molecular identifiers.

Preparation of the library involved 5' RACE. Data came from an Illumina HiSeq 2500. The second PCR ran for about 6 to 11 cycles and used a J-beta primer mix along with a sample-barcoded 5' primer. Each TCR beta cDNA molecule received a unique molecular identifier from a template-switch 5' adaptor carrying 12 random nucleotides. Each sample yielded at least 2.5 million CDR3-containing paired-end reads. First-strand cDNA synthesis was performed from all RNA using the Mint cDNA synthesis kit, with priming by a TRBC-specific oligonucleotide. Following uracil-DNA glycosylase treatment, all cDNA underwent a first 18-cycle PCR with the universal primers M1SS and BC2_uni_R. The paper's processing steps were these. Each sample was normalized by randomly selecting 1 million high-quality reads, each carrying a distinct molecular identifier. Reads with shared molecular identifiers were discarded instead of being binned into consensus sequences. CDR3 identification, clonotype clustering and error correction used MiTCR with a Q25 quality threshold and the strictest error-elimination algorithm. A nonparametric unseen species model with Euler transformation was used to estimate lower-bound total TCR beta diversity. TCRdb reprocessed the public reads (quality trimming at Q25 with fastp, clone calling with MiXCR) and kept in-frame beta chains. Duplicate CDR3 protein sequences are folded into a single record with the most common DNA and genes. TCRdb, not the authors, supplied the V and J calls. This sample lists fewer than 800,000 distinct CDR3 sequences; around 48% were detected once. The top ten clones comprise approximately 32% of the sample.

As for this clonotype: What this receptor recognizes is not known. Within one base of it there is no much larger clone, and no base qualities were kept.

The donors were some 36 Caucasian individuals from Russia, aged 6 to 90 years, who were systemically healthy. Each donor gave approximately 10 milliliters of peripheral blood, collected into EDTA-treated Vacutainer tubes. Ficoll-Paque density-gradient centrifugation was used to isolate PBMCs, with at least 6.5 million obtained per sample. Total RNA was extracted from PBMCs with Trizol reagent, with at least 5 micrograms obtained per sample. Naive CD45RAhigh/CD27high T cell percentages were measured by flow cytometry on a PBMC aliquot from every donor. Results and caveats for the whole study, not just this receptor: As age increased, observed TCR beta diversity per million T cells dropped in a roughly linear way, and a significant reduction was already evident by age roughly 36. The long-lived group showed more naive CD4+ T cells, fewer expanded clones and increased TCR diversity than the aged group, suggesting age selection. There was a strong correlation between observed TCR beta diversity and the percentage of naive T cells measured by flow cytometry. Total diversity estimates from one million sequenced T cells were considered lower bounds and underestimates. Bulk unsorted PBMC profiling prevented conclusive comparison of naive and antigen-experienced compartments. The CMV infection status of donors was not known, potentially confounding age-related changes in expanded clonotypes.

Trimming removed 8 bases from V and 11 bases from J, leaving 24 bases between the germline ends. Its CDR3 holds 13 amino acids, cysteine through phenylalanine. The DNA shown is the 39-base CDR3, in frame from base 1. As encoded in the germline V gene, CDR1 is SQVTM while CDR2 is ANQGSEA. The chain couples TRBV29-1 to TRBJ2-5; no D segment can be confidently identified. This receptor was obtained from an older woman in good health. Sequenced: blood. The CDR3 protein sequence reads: CSHLGGLRGEQYF. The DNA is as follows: TGCAGCCATCTCGGCGGCTTAAGAGGTGAGCAGTACTTC.